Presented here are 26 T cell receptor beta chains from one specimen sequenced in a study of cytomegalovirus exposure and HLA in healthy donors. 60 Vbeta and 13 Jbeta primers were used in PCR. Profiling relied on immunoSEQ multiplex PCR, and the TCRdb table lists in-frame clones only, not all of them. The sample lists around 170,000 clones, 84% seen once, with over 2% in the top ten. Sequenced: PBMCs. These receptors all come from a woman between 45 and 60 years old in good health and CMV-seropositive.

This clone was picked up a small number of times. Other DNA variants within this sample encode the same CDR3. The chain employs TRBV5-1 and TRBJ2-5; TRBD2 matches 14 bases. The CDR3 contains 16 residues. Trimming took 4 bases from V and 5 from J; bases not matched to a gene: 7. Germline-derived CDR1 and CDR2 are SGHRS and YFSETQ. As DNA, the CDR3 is TGCGCCAGCAGCGAGACTAGCGGGGGGGCAAGGGAGACCCAGTACTTC. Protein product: CASSETSGGARETQYF.

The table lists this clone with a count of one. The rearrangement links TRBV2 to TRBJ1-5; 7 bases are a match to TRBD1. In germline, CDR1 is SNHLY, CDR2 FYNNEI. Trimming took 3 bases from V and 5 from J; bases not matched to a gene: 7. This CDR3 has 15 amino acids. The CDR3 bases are TGTGCCAGCAGTGACCAAGACAGGGTAGATCAGCCCCAGCATTTT. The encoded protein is CASSDQDRVDQPQHF.

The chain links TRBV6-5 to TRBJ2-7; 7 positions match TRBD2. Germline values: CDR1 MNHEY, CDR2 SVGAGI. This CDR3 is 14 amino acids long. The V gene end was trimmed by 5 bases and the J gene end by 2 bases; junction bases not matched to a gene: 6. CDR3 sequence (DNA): TGTGCCAGCAGTCTGTTCGGGGGGACCTACGAGCAGTACTTC. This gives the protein CASSLFGGTYEQYF.

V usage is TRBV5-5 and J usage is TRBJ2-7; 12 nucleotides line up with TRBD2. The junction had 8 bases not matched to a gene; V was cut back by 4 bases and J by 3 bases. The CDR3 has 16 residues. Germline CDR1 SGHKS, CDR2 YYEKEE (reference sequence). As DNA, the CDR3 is TGTGCCAGCAGCCCAGCACCTAGCGGGGGGGTCTACGAGCAGTACTTC. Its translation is CASSPAPSGGVYEQYF.

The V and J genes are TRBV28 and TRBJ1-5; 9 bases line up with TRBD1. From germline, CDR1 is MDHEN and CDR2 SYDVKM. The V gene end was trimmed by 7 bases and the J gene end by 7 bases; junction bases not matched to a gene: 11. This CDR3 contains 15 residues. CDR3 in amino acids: CASIPSGTGFQPQHF. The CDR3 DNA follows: TGTGCCAGCATTCCTTCCGGGACAGGGTTCCAGCCCCAGCATTTT.

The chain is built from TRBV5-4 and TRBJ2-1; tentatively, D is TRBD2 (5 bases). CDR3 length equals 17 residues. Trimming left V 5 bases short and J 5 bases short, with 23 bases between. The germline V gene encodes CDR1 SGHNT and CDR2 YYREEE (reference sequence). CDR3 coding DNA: TGTGCCAGCAGGTCACCCGATTCGGAGCGGTCAAACAATGAGCAGTTCTTC. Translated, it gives CASRSPDSERSNNEQFF. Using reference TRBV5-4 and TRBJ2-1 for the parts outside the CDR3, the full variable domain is ETGVTQSPTHLIKTRGQQVTLRCSSQSGHNTVSWYQQALGQGPQFIFQYYREEENGRGNFPPRFSGLQFPNYSSELNVNALELDDSALYLCASRSPDSERSNNEQFFGPGTRLTVL.

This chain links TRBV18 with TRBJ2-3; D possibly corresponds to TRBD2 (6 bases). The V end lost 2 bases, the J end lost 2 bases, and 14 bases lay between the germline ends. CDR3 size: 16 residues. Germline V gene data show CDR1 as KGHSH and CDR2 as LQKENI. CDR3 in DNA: TGTGCCAGCTCACCAAATAGCGGCGGCTTCACAGATACGCAGTATTTT. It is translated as CASSPNSGGFTDTQYF.

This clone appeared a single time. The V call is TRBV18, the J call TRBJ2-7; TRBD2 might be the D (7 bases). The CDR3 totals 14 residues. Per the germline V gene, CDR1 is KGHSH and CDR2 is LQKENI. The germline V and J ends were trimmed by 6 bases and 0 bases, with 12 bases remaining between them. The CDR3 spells CASSQGGVSYEQYF. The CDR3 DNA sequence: TGTGCCAGCTCGCAAGGGGGGGTCTCCTACGAGCAGTACTTC.

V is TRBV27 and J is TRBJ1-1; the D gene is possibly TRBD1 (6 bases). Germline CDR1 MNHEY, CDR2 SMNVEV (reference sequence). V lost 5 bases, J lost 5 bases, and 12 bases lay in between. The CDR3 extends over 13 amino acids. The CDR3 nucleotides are TGTGCCAGCAGTCCCGGGAGGGGGACTGAAGCTTTCTTT. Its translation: CASSPGRGTEAFF.

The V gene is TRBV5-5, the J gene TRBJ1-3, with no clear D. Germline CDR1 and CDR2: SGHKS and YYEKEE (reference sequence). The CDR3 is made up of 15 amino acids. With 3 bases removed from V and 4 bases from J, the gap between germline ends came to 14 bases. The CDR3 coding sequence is TGTGCCAGCAGCTCGTCGGGAGGTTTGGGAAACACCATATATTTT. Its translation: CASSSSGGLGNTIYF.

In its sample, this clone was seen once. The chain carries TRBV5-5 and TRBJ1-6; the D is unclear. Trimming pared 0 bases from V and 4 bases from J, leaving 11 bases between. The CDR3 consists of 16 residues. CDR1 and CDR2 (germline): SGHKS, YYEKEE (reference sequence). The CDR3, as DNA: TGTGCCAGCAGCTTGGGTCGGGATTTTTATAATTCACCCCTCCACTTT. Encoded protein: CASSLGRDFYNSPLHF.

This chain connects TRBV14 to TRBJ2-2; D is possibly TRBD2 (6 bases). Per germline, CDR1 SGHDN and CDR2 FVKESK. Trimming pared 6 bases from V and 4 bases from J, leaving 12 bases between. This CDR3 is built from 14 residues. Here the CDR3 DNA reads TGTGCCAGCAGGACGGGGGATTTCACCGGGGAGCTGTTTTTT. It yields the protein CASRTGDFTGELFF.

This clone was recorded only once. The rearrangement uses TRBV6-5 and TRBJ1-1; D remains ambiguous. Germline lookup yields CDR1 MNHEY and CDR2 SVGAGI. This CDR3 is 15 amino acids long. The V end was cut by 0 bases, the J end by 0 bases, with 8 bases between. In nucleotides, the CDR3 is TGTGCCAGCAGTTACTCGGAGGGCTTGAACACTGAAGCTTTCTTT. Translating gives CASSYSEGLNTEAFF.

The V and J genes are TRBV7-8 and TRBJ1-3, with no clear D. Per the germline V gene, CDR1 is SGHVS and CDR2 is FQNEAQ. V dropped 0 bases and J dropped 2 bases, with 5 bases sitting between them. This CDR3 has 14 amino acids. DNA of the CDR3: TGTGCCAGCAGCTTAGCCCAGGCTGGAAACACCATATATTTT. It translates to CASSLAQAGNTIYF.

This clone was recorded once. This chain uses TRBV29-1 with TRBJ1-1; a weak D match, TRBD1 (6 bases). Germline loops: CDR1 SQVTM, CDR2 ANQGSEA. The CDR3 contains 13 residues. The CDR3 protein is CRGGGGGNTEAFF. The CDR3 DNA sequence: TGCAGGGGGGGCGGGGGGGGGAACACTGAAGCTTTCTTT.

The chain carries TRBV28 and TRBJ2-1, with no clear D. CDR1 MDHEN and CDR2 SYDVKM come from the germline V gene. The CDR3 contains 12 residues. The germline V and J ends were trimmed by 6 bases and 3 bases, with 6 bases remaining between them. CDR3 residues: CASSYSYNEQFF. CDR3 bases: TGTGCCAGCAGCTACAGCTACAATGAGCAGTTCTTC.

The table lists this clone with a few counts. CDR3 coding DNA: TGTGCCAGCGGACAGGTCTCTACCCTTGAAAAACTGTTTTTT. This codes for CASGQVSTLEKLFF. The chain has TRBV6-6 and TRBJ1-4, with 7 positions matching TRBD1. With 8 bases clipped from V and 7 bases from J, the junction kept 10 bases outside the gene matches. The CDR3 sequence is 14 residues long. The germline V gene encodes CDR1 MNHNY and CDR2 SVGAGI (reference sequence).

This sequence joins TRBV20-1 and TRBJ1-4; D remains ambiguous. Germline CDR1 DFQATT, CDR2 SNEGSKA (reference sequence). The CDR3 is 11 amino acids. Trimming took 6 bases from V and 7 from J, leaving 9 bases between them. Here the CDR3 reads CSATETEKLFF. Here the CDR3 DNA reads TGCAGTGCCACTGAAACTGAAAAACTGTTTTTT.

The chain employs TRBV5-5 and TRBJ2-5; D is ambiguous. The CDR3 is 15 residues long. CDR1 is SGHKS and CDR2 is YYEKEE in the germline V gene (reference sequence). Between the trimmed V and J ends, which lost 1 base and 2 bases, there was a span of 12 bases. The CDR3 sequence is CASSLSTGVQETQYF. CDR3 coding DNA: TGTGCCAGCAGCTTGTCGACGGGTGTGCAAGAGACCCAGTACTTC. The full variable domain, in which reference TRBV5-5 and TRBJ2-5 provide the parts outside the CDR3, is DAGVTQSPTHLIKTRGQQVTLRCSPISGHKSVSWYQQVLGQGPQFIFQYYEKEERGRGNFPDRFSARQFPNYSSELNVNALLLGDSALYLCASSLSTGVQETQYFGPGTRLLVL.

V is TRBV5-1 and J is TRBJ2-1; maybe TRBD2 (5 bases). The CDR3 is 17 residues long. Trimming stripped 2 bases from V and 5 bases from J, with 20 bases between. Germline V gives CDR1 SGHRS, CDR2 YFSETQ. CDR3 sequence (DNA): TGCGCCAGCAGCTTTATAGAATCGGAGGCGCACGACAATGAGCAGTTCTTC. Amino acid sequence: CASSFIESEAHDNEQFF. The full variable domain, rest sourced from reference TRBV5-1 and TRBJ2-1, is KAGVTQTPRYLIKTRGQQVTLSCSPISGHRSVSWYQQTPGQGLQFLFEYFSETQRNKGNFPGRFSGRQFSNSRSEMNVSTLELGDSALYLCASSFIESEAHDNEQFFGPGTRLTVL.

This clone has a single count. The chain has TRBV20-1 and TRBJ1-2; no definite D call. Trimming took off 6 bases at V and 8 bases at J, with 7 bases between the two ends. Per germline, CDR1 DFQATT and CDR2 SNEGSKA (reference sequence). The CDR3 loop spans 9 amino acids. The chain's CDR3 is CSAEVGYTF. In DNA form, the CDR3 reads TGCAGTGCAGAGGTCGGCTACACCTTC.

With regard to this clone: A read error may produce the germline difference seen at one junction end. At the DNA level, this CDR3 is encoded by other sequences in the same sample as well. CDR3 DNA: TGTGCCAGCAGTGCCCCGGGTCTCTATGGCTACACTTTC. It yields the protein CASSAPGLYGYTF. J is TRBJ1-2 and V is TRBV25-1; D unresolved. The CDR3 is 13 residues long. The germline CDR1 and CDR2 sequences are MGHDK and SYGVNS.

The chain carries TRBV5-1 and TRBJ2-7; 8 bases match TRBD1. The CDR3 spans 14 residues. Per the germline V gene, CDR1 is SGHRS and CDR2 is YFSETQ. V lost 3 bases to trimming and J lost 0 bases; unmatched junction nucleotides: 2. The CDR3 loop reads CASSSTGVSYEQYF. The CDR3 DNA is TGCGCCAGCAGCTCGACAGGGGTCTCCTACGAGCAGTACTTC.

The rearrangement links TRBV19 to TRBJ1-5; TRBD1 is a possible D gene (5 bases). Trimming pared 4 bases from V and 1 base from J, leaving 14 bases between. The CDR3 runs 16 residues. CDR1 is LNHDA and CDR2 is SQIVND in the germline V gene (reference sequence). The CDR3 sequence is CASSKDGRVSNQPQHF. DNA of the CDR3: TGTGCCAGTAGTAAGGATGGCAGGGTGAGCAATCAGCCCCAGCATTTT.

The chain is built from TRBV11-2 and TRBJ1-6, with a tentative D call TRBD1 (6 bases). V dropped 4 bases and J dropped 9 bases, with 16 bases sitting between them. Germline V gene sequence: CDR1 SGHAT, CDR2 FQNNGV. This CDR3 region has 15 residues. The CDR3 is CASSSDRNFGSPLHF. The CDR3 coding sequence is TGTGCCAGCAGCTCCGACAGGAATTTTGGTTCACCCCTCCACTTT.

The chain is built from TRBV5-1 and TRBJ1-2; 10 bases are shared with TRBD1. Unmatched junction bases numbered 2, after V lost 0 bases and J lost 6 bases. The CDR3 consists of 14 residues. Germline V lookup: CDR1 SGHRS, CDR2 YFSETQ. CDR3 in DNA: TGCGCCAGCAGCTTGGACGGACAGGGGGATGGCTACACCTTC. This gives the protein CASSLDGQGDGYTF. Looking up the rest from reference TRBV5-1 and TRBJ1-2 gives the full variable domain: KAGVTQTPRYLIKTRGQQVTLSCSPISGHRSVSWYQQTPGQGLQFLFEYFSETQRNKGNFPGRFSGRQFSNSRSEMNVSTLELGDSALYLCASSLDGQGDGYTFGSGTRLTVV.